Many counts were recorded for the clone carrying this T cell receptor (beta chain). Its specificity is not known. The data stem from a study of response to subunit inactivated influenza vaccine. Study-level findings and limits: Authors suggested each seasonal flu vaccination may recruit only limited numbers of new T cells.

This CDR3 contains 12 residues. The germline V gene has CDR1 SQVTM and CDR2 ANQGSEA. The V and J ends lost 0 bases and 3 bases respectively, with 6 bases between them. TCRdb passed the RT-PCR reads through MiXCR, listing each CDR3 protein once. This table has fewer than 600,000 distinct CDR3 sequences, approximately 7.2% appearing once. This TCR was sampled from a man aged 50 to 69 who received an inactivated influenza vaccine. The material sequenced was PBMCs from blood, taken around 2 years after vaccination. V and J are TRBV29-1 and TRBJ2-7; D is ambiguous. The CDR3 nucleotides read TGCAGCGTTGAAGATGGGGTCTACGAGCAGTACTTC. This gives the protein CSVEDGVYEQYF.